A selection of T cell receptor beta chains follows, all from one sample in a study of blood T cell repertoires in COVID-19. TCRdb keeps only in-frame clones here, not all; method: immunoSEQ multiplex PCR. The table has 130,000 to 150,000 clones, around 85% seen once; the top ten hold about 3%. Sequenced input: peripheral blood. Source of these receptors: a middle-aged woman with active or convalescent COVID-19. Each CDR3 is given with its conserved first and last residue. D genes are given only for firm matches. Not all rows give a size; the values are once, few, many and, for expanded clones, a class.

j_call: TRBJ2-7; clone_size: NA; v_call: TRBV18; d_call: NA; cdr3_nt: TGTGCCAGCTCACCACCCTCCAGGGCCAGGTACGAGCAGTACTTC; cdr3_aa: CASSPPSRARYEQYF
j_call: TRBJ2-7; clone_size: NA; v_call: TRBV6-5; d_call: NA; cdr3_nt: TGTGCCAGCAGTTACGGGCTAGCGTGCTGCTTC; cdr3_aa: CASSYGLACCF
j_call: TRBJ1-1; clone_size: NA; v_call: TRBV28; d_call: NA; cdr3_nt: TGTGCCACCACAGGGCGGTGGACTGAAGCTTTCTTT; cdr3_aa: CATTGRWTEAFF
j_call: TRBJ2-6; clone_size: NA; v_call: TRBV5-1; d_call: NA; cdr3_nt: TGCGCCAGCAGCTTGGGGGAGACGCGTCACTCTGGGGCCAACGTCCTGACTTTC; cdr3_aa: CASSLGETRHSGANVLTF
j_call: TRBJ1-4; clone_size: NA; v_call: TRBV13; d_call: TRBD1; cdr3_nt: TGTGCCAGCAGCTTAGGACCGACAGGGCCAAATGAAAAACTGTTTTTT; cdr3_aa: CASSLGPTGPNEKLFF
j_call: TRBJ2-1; clone_size: NA; v_call: TRBV5-1; d_call: NA; cdr3_nt: TGCGCCAGCCAATATACTGGCAGGTACAATGAGCAGTTCTTC; cdr3_aa: CASQYTGRYNEQFF
j_call: TRBJ1-6; clone_size: NA; v_call: TRBV18; d_call: NA; cdr3_nt: TGTGCCAGCTCACCGGGGCAGCCGGTACCCCTCCACTTT; cdr3_aa: CASSPGQPVPLHF
j_call: TRBJ1-2; clone_size: NA; v_call: TRBV6-2/TRBV6-3; d_call: TRBD1; cdr3_nt: TGTGCCAGCAGCTTTAACCCGGGACAGGCCTATGGCTACACCTTC; cdr3_aa: CASSFNPGQAYGYTF
j_call: TRBJ2-5; clone_size: NA; v_call: TRBV5-1; d_call: TRBD2; cdr3_nt: TGCGCCAGCAGCAATGGCGGGGGTCAAGAGACCCAGTACTTC; cdr3_aa: CASSNGGGQETQYF
j_call: TRBJ1-6; clone_size: NA; v_call: TRBV19; d_call: TRBD1; cdr3_nt: TGTGCCAGTAGTAGGACAGGGTCGAATTCACCCCTCCACTTT; cdr3_aa: CASSRTGSNSPLHF
j_call: TRBJ2-7; clone_size: NA; v_call: TRBV19; d_call: NA; cdr3_nt: TGTGCCAGTAGTGCGGATCGGGACAACTCCTACGAGCAGTACTTC; cdr3_aa: CASSADRDNSYEQYF
j_call: TRBJ1-4; clone_size: NA; v_call: TRBV7-9; d_call: TRBD1; cdr3_nt: TGTGCCAGCAGCCAGGGACAGGGAAGGGAAAAACTGTTTTTT; cdr3_aa: CASSQGQGREKLFF
j_call: TRBJ1-3; clone_size: NA; v_call: TRBV19; d_call: TRBD1; cdr3_nt: TGTGCCAGTAGTCCCGAAGACAGGGCTTCTGGAAACACCATATATTTT; cdr3_aa: CASSPEDRASGNTIYF
j_call: TRBJ1-1; clone_size: once; v_call: TRBV27; d_call: TRBD1; cdr3_nt: TGTGCCAGCAGTCTATACCGGGACAGGGGAAGGCGCACTGAAGCTTTCTTT; cdr3_aa: CASSLYRDRGRRTEAFF
j_call: TRBJ2-5; clone_size: once; v_call: TRBV11-2; d_call: TRBD2; cdr3_nt: TGTGCCAGCAGCTTAGATTTTCCGCGGGGGGGCCGAGAGACCCAGTACTTC; cdr3_aa: CASSLDFPRGGRETQYF
j_call: TRBJ2-1; clone_size: NA; v_call: TRBV9; d_call: TRBD2; cdr3_nt: TGTGCCAGCGCCCTGCGGGAGGGGGGACCGGACAATGAGCAGTTCTTC; cdr3_aa: CASALREGGPDNEQFF
j_call: TRBJ1-1; clone_size: NA; v_call: TRBV18; d_call: TRBD1; cdr3_nt: TGTGCCAGCTCTCGGGGGACAGCCGGAGACATGAACACTGAAGCTTTCTTT; cdr3_aa: CASSRGTAGDMNTEAFF
j_call: TRBJ2-6; clone_size: NA; v_call: TRBV7-7; d_call: TRBD2; cdr3_nt: TGTGCCAGCAGCTTAGCGGGGGGGGCTGGGGCCAACGTCCTGACTTTC; cdr3_aa: CASSLAGGAGANVLTF